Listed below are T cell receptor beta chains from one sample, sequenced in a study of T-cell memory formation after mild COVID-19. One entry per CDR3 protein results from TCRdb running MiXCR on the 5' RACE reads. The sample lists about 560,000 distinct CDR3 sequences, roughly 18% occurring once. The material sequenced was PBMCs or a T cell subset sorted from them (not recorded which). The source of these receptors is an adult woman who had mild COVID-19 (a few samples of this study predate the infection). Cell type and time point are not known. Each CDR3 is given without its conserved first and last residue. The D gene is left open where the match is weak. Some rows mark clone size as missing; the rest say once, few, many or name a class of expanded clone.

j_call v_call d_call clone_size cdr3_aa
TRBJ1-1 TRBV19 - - ASSIAGPSAF
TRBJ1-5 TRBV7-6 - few ASSSTGGFQPQH
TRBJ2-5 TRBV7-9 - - ASTFGRETQY
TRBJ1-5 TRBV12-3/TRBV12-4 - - ASSQYDSNQPQH
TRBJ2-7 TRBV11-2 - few ASSLTEWYEQY
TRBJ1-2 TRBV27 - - ASSSRTVKPFYGYT
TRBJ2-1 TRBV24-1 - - ATSDNLLDNEQF
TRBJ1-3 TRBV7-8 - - ASSLSDPRDTIY
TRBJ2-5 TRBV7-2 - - ASSLLLDPT
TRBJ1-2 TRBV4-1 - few ASSQERGMIPYGYT
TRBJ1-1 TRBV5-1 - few ASSLVEMNTEAF
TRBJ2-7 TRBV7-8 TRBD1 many ASSSRDRGPSYEQY
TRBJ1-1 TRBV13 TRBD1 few ASSTQGWNTEAF
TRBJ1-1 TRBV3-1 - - ASSQERIVNTEAF
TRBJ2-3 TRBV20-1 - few SAIGTDTQY
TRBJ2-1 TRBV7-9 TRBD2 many ASSSYSGRNYNEQF
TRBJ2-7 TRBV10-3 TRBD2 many AISGTSGSNYEQY
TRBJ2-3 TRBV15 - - ATSRLRSDTQY
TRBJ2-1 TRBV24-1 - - ATSDQSKGDHNEQF
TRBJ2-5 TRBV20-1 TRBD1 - SARGRDRVFQETQY
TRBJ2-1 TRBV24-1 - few ATSVDHVSEQF
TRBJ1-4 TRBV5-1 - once ASSLGPEDFPTNEKLF
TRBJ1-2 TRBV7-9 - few ASSSFLKGGFGYT